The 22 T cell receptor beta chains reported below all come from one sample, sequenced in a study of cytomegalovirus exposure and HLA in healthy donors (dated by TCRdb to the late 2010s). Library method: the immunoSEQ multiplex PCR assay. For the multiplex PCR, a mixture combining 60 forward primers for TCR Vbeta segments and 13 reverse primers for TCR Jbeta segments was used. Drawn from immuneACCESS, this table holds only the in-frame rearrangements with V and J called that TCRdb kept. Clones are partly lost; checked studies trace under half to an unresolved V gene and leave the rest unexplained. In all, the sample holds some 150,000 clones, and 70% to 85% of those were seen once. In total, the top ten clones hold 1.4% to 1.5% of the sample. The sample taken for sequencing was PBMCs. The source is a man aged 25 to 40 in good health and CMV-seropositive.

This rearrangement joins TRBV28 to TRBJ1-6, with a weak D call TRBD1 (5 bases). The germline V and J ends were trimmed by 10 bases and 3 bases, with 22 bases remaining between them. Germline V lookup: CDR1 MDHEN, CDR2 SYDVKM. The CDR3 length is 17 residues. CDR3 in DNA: TGTGCCACCGTCCTGGGGGGGACCCCGAACTATAATTCACCCCTCCACTTT. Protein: CATVLGGTPNYNSPLHF.

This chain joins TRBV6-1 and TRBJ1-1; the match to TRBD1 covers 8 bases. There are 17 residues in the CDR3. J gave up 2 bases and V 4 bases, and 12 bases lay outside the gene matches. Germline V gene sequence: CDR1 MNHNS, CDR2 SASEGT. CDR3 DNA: TGTGCCAGCAGTGGACAGGGGTGGGAGAGGGCCAACACTGAAGCTTTCTTT. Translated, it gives CASSGQGWERANTEAFF.

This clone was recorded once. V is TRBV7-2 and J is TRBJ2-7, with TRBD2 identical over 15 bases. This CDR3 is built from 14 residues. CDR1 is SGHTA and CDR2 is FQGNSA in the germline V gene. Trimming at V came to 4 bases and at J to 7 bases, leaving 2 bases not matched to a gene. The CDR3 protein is CASSWTSGGEEQYF. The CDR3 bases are TGTGCCAGCAGCTGGACTAGCGGGGGGGAAGAGCAGTACTTC. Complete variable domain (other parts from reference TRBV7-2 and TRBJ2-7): GAGVSQSPSNKVTEKGKDVELRCDPISGHTALYWYRQSLGQGLEFLIYFQGNSAPDKSGLPSDRFSAERTGGSVSTLTIQRTQQEDSAVYLCASSWTSGGEEQYFGPGTRLTVT.

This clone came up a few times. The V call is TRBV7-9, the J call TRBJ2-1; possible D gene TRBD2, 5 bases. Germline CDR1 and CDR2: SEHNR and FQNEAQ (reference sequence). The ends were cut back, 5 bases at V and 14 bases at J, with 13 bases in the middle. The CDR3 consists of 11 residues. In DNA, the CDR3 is TGTGCCAGCAGCCCCGGACTGATGGAGTTCTTC. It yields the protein CASSPGLMEFF. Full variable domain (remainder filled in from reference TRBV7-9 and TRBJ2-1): DTGVSQNPRHKITKRGQNVTFRCDPISEHNRLYWYRQTLGQGPEFLTYFQNEAQLEKSRLLSDRFSAERPKGSFSTLEIQRTEQGDSAMYLCASSPGLMEFFGPGTRLTVL.

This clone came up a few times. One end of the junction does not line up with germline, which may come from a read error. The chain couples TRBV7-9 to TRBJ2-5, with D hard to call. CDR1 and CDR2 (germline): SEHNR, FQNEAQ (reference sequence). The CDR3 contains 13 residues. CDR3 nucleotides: TGTTCCAGCAGCTCTCGAGGCCCGGAGACCCAGTACTTC. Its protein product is CSSSSRGPETQYF.

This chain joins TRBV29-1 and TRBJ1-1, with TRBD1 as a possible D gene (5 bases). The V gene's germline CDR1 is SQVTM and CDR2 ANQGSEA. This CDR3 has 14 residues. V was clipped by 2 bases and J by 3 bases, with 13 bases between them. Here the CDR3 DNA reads TGCAGCGTTGAAAACGCAGGGTCCCACACTGAAGCTTTCTTT. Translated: CSVENAGSHTEAFF.

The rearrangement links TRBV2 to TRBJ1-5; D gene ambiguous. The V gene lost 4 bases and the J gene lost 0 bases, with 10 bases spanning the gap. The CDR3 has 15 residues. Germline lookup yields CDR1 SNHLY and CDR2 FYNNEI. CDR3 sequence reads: CASSGHVNSNQPQHF. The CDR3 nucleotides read TGTGCCAGCAGTGGGCACGTAAATAGCAATCAGCCCCAGCATTTT.

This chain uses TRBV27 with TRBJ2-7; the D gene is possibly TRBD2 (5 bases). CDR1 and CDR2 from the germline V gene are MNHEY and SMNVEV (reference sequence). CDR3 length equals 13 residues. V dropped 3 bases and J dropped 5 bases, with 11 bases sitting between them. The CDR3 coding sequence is TGTGCCAGCAGTTTTGCCCGGGGAGACGAGCAGTACTTC. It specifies CASSFARGDEQYF.

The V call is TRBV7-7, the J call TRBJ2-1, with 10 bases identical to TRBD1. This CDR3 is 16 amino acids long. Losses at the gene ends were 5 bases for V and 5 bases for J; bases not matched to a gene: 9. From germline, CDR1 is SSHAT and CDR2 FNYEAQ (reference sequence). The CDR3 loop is CASSVPGTGADNEQFF. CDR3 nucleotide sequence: TGTGCCAGCAGCGTACCCGGGACAGGGGCCGACAATGAGCAGTTCTTC.

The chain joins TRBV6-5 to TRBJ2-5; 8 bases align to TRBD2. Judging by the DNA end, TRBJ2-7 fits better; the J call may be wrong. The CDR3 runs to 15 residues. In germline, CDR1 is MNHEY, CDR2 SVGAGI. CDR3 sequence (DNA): TGTGCCAGCAGTTCACTAGCGGTTGACTCCTACGAGCAGTACTTC. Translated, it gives CASSSLAVDSYEQYF.

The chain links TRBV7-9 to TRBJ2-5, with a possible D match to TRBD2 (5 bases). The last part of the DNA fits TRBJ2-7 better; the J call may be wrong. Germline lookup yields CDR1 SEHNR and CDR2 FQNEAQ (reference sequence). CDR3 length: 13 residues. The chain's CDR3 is CASSLGSVYEQYF. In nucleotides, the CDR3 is TGTGCCAGCAGCTTGGGTAGCGTGTACGAGCAGTACTTC.

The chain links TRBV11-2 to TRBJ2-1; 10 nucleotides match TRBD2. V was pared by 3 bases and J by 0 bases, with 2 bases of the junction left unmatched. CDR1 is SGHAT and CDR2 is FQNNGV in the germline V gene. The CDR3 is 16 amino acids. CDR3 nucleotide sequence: TGTGCCAGCAGCTTCGTAGCGGGGGGCTCCTACAATGAGCAGTTCTTC. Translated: CASSFVAGGSYNEQFF.

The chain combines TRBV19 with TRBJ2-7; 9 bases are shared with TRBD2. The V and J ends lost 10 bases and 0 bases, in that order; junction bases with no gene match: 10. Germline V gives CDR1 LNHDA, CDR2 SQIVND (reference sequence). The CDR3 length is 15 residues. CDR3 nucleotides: TGTGCCACCGCCGTACTAGCGGGTGACTCCTACGAGCAGTACTTC. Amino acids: CATAVLAGDSYEQYF.

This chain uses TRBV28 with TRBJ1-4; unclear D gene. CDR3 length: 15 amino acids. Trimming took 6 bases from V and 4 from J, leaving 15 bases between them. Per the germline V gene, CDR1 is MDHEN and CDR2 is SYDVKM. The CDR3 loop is CASSGEVAGNEKLFF. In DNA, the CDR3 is TGTGCCAGCAGCGGGGAGGTCGCGGGTAATGAAAAACTGTTTTTT.

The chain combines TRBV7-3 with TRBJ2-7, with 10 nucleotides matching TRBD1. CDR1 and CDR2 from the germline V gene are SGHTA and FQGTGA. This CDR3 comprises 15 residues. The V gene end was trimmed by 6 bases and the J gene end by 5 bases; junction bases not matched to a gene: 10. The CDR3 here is CASSPTGTGANEQYF. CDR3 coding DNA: TGTGCCAGCAGTCCTACCGGGACAGGGGCCAACGAGCAGTACTTC.

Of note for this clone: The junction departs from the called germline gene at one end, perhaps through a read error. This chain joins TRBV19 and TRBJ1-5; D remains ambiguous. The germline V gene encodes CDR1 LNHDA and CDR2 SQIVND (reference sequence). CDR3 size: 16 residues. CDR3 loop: CASTMEGALTNQLQHF. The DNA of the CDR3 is TGTGCCAGTACAATGGAGGGCGCGTTGACCAATCAGCTCCAGCATTTT.

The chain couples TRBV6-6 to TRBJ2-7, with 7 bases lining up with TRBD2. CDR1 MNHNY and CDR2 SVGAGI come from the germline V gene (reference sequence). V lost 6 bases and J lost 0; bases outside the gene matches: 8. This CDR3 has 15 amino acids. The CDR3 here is CASSPGLVSSYEQYF. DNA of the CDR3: TGTGCCAGCAGCCCCGGACTAGTCAGCTCCTACGAGCAGTACTTC.

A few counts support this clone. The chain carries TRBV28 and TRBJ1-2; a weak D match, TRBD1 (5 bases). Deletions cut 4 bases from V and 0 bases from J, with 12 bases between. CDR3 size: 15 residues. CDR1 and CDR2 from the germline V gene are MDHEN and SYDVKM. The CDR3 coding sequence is TGTGCCAGCAGTTCACAGGTGTCGGCTAACTATGGCTACACCTTC. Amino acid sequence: CASSSQVSANYGYTF.

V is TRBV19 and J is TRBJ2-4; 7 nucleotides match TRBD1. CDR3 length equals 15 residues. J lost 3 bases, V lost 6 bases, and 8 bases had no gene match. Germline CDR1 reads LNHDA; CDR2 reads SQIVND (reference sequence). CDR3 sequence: CASRGQKGDKNIQYF. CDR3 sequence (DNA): TGTGCCAGTAGGGGACAGAAAGGGGACAAAAACATTCAGTACTTC.

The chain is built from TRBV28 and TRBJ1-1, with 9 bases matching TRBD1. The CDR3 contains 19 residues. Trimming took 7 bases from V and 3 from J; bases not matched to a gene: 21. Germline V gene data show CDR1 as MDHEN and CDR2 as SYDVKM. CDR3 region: CASKLSGPIGQGIYTEAFF. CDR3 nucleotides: TGTGCCAGCAAACTTTCGGGACCCATCGGACAGGGGATCTACACTGAAGCTTTCTTT.

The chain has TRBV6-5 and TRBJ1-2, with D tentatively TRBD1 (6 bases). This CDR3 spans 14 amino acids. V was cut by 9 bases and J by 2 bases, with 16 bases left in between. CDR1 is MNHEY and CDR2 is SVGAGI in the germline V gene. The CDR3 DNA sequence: TGTGCCAGTGTGAGAACTGGACAGAACTATGGCTACACCTTC. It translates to CASVRTGQNYGYTF.

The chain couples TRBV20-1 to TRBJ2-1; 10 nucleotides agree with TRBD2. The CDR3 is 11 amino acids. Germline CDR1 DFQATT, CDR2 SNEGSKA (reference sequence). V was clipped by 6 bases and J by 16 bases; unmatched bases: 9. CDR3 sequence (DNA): TGCAGTGCCCTTGGACTAGCGGAGCGTTTCTTC. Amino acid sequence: CSALGLAERFF.